The subject of this entry is one TCR beta chain. Trimming removed 4 bases from V and 6 bases from J; junction bases left unmatched: 9. The CDR3 spans 14 residues. The V gene's germline CDR1 is SGDLS and CDR2 YYNGEE. Assay: immunoSEQ multiplex PCR; the TCRdb copy retains only in-frame clones and omits some. The table lists around 280,000 clones, around 90% of them singletons, with 6% to 7% in the top ten. This specimen belongs to a study of blood T cell repertoires in COVID-19. As for the study in general: The United States, Italy and Spain were the sources of the acute and convalescent COVID-19 samples.

Adults between about 18 and 89 years of age took part from 20 to 25 US areas. The chain uses TRBV9 and TRBJ2-7; TRBD1 aligns across 8 bases. Sequencing was carried out using PBMCs or T cells enriched from blood (not recorded which). This TCR came from a woman aged 35 to 49 who had recovered from COVID-19. The CDR3, as DNA: TGTGCCAGCAGCACTCTGCAGGGGGCTGGCGAGCAGTACTTC. Translated: CASSTLQGAGEQYF.